This T cell receptor beta chain comes out of a study of control samples from healthy donors and cancer patients. Here immunoSEQ multiplex PCR was the method, and the copy in TCRdb shows in-frame clones only, minus some. The sample has some 130,000 clones, around 90% seen once; the top ten hold 2% to 3%. This CDR3 has 14 residues. Germline CDR1 WNHNN, CDR2 SYGVQD (reference sequence). The V gene end was trimmed by 10 bases and the J gene end by 4 bases; junction bases not matched to a gene: 9. The specimen was blood. This clonotype originated in a man between 35 and 55 years old in good health. The chain carries TRBV10-1 and TRBJ2-2; 7 nucleotides line up with TRBD2. CDR3 in amino acids: CATREGSGTGELFF. DNA for the CDR3: TGCGCCACCAGGGAGGGGTCGGGCACCGGGGAGCTGTTTTTT.